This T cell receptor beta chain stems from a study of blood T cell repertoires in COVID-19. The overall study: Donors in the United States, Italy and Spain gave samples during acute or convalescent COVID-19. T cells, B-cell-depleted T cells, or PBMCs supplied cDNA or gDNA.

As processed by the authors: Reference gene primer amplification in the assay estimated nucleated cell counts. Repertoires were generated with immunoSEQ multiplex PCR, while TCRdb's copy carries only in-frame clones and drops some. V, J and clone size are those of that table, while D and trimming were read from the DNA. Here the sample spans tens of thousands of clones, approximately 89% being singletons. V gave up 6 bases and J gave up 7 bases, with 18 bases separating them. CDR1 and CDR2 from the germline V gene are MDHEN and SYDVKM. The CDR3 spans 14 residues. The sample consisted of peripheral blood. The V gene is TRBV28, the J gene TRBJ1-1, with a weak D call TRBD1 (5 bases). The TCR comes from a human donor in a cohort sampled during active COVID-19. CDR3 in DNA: TGTGCCAGCAGGAACTCAGGGTTGGGGGGTGAAGCTTTCTTT. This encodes CASRNSGLGGEAFF.